These T cell receptor beta chains were read from a single sample in a study of cytomegalovirus exposure and HLA in healthy donors. The assay was immunoSEQ multiplex PCR, and TCRdb's table has in-frame clones only and misses some. The data show 200,000 or so clones, with over 65% seen just once and about 0.63% held by the top ten. Sequencing input: PBMCs. The receptors were gathered from a man between 18 and 29 years old in good health and CMV-seronegative. Each CDR3 is given with its conserved first and last residue. A D gene is named only where the DNA matches it firmly. The size field is filled for only some rows; it gives once, few, many or a size class.

abundance	v_gene	j_gene	d_gene	CDR3aa	CDR3nt
once	TRBV6-6	TRBJ2-3	.	CASRSVGQTDTQYF	TGTGCCAGCAGGTCCGTTGGTCAGACAGATACGCAGTATTTT
.	TRBV5-1	TRBJ1-3	.	CASSLAGPSSGNTIYF	TGCGCCAGCAGCTTGGCCGGTCCGAGCTCTGGAAACACCATATATTTT
few	TRBV7-9	TRBJ2-7	.	CSSSLGGGGGTTYEQYF	TGTTCCAGCAGCTTAGGGGGAGGAGGAGGGACCACCTACGAGCAGTACTTC
.	TRBV27	TRBJ2-2	.	CASTPGPITGELFF	TGTGCCAGCACCCCAGGGCCGATCACCGGGGAGCTGTTTTTT
.	TRBV9	TRBJ2-7	TRBD2	CASSVDAGGSSYEQYF	TGTGCCAGCAGCGTAGATGCGGGGGGTAGCTCCTACGAGCAGTACTTC
few	TRBV5-5	TRBJ1-1	.	CASSLGTDNTEAFF	TGTGCCAGCAGCTTGGGGACAGATAACACTGAAGCTTTCTTT
.	TRBV7-2	TRBJ2-7	TRBD2	CASSPSLAGAEQYF	TGTGCCAGCAGCCCATCCCTAGCGGGAGCCGAGCAGTACTTC
once	TRBV29-1	TRBJ2-1	.	CSVEWASRSNEQFF	TGCAGCGTTGAATGGGCTAGCCGGAGCAATGAGCAGTTCTTC
.	TRBV27	TRBJ2-7	.	CASSLQDTANEQYF	TGTGCCAGCAGTCTACAGGATACGGCAAACGAGCAGTACTTC
.	TRBV28	TRBJ2-2	TRBD2	CASSFSAGGNTGELFF	TGTGCCAGCAGTTTCTCGGCGGGAGGGAACACCGGGGAGCTGTTTTTT
.	TRBV19	TRBJ1-1	TRBD1	CASSPGQGWTEAFF	TGTGCCAGTAGTCCGGGACAGGGTTGGACTGAAGCTTTCTTT
.	TRBV5-1	TRBJ1-1	TRBD1	CASREGQGNTEAFF	TGCGCCAGCAGGGAGGGACAGGGGAACACTGAAGCTTTCTTT
once	TRBV5-1	TRBJ1-1	TRBD1	CASSQGQGSAEAFF	TGCGCCAGCAGCCAGGGACAGGGCTCCGCTGAAGCTTTCTTT
.	TRBV19	TRBJ2-1	TRBD1	CASRQGPDSYNEQFF	TGTGCCAGCCGACAGGGCCCAGACTCTTACAATGAGCAGTTCTTC
.	TRBV2	TRBJ1-2	TRBD1	CASSDTGGGYTF	TGTGCCAGCAGTGATACAGGGGGCGGCTACACCTTC
.	TRBV6-1	TRBJ1-1	.	CASSEAGRVDTEAFF	TGTGCCAGCAGTGAAGCGGGCAGGGTGGACACTGAAGCTTTCTTT
.	TRBV12-5	TRBJ2-1	.	CASGPGVEQFF	TGTGCTAGTGGGCCCGGGGTGGAGCAGTTCTTC
.	TRBV2	TRBJ2-1	.	CASSFTGVPSEQFF	TGTGCCAGCAGTTTTACGGGGGTTCCGTCCGAGCAGTTCTTC
.	TRBV18	TRBJ2-3	TRBD2	CASSPPGGYGDTQYF	TGTGCCAGCTCACCACCGGGGGGGTACGGAGATACGCAGTATTTT
.	TRBV4-1	TRBJ2-7	TRBD1	CASSHGTGVYEQYF	TGCGCCAGCAGCCACGGGACAGGGGTCTACGAGCAGTACTTC
.	TRBV19	TRBJ1-2	TRBD1	CASSAGTAPHGYTF	TGTGCCAGTAGTGCCGGGACAGCTCCCCATGGCTACACCTTC
few	TRBV25-1	TRBJ1-5	.	CASSTGNNQPQHF	TGTGCCAGCAGTACAGGGAACAATCAGCCCCAGCATTTT
few	TRBV6-1	TRBJ1-3	.	CASRLNSGNTIYF	TGTGCCAGCAGACTGAATTCTGGAAACACCATATATTTT
few	TRBV7-3	TRBJ2-1	TRBD2	CASSLGLAGGREQFF	TGTGCCAGCAGCTTAGGGCTAGCGGGAGGGAGAGAGCAGTTCTTC
.	TRBV2	TRBJ2-3	.	CARGGTAGEADTQYF	TGTGCCAGAGGGGGGACAGCGGGAGAGGCAGATACGCAGTATTTT
.	TRBV9	TRBJ1-1	.	CASSVGGYMNTEAFF	TGTGCCAGCAGCGTGGGGGGGTACATGAACACTGAAGCTTTCTTT
.	TRBV5-8	TRBJ2-7	TRBD1	CASSWTGFAYEQYF	TGTGCCAGCAGCTGGACAGGGTTCGCCTACGAGCAGTACTTC
.	TRBV13	TRBJ2-3	TRBD2	CASSLVSASGSLADTQYF	TGTGCCAGCAGCTTAGTCTCGGCTAGCGGGAGTCTGGCAGATACGCAGTATTTT
.	TRBV7-9	TRBJ1-2	TRBD1	CSSSPPTGWGYGYTF	TGTTCCAGCAGCCCCCCGACAGGGTGGGGCTATGGCTACACCTTC
once	TRBV5-1	TRBJ2-5	.	CASSLRGFGETQYF	TGCGCCAGCAGTCTCAGGGGATTTGGGGAGACCCAGTACTTC
.	TRBV2	TRBJ1-5	TRBD1	CASSVQGANNQPQHF	TGTGCCAGCAGTGTGCAGGGGGCTAACAATCAGCCCCAGCATTTT
.	TRBV6-4	TRBJ2-7	.	CASSESSGPSYEQYF	TGTGCCAGCAGTGAATCAAGCGGACCCTCCTACGAGCAGTACTTC
few	TRBV4-3	TRBJ1-2	TRBD1	CASSPGQPLYGYTF	TGCGCCAGCAGCCCGGGACAGCCCCTCTATGGCTACACCTTC
.	TRBV2	TRBJ1-2	.	CASSEWGDRGGYTF	TGTGCCAGCAGTGAATGGGGGGACCGGGGTGGCTACACCTTC
.	TRBV27	TRBJ2-2	TRBD2	CASSTGLARNTGELFF	TGTGCCAGCAGTACGGGACTAGCGAGGAACACCGGGGAGCTGTTTTTT
.	TRBV30	TRBJ2-7	.	CAWAGIGIEQYF	TGTGCCTGGGCCGGGATCGGGATTGAGCAGTACTTC